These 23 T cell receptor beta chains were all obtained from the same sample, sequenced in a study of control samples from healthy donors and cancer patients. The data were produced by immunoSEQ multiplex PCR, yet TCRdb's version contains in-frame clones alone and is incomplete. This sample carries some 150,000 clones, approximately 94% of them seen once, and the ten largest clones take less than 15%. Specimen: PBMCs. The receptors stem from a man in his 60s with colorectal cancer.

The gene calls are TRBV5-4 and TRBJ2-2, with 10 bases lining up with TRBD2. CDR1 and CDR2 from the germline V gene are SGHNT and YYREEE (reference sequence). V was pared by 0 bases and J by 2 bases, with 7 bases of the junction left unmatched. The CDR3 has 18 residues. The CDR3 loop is CASSLGRASGSNTGELFF. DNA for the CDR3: TGTGCCAGCAGCTTGGGAAGGGCTAGCGGGAGTAACACCGGGGAGCTGTTTTTT.

The DNA of the CDR3 is TGTGCCAGCAGCCAAGAGCGGTGGGACAATGAGCAGTTCTTC. Encoded protein: CASSQERWDNEQFF. The chain is built from TRBV3-1 (or the pseudogene TRBV3-2) and TRBJ2-1, with no clear D. With 0 bases removed from V and 5 bases from J, the gap between germline ends came to 8 bases. There are 14 residues in the CDR3. Germline CDR1 and CDR2: LGHDT and YNNKEL (reference sequence).

CDR3 DNA: TGTGCCAGCGGTGCCCAGGGCGCGGGTGAGCAGTTCTTC. This gives the protein CASGAQGAGEQFF. The rearrangement uses TRBV6-6 and TRBJ2-1; either TRBD1 or TRBD2 may fit D (5 bases each). Germline assignment: CDR1 MNHNY and CDR2 SVGAGI (reference sequence). V was cut by 8 bases and J by 9 bases, with 17 bases left in between. This CDR3 comprises 13 residues.

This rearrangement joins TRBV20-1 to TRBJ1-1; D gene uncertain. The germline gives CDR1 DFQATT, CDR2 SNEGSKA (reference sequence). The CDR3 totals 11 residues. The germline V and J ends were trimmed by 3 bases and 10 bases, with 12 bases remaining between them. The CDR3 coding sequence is TGCAGTGCTAGTTTGGCCCTTTCAGCTTTCTTT. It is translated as CSASLALSAFF.

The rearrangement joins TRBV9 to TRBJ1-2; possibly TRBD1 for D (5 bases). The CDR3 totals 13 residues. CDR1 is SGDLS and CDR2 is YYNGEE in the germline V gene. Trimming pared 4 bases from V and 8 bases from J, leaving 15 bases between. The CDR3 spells CASSPRQFVGYTF. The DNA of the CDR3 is TGTGCCAGCAGCCCGCGACAGTTCGTGGGCTACACCTTC.

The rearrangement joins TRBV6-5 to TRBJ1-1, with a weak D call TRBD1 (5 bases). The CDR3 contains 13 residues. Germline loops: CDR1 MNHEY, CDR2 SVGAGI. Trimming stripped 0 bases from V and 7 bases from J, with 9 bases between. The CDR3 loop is CASSYSGAGEAFF. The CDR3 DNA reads TGTGCCAGCAGTTACTCAGGGGCGGGTGAAGCTTTCTTT.

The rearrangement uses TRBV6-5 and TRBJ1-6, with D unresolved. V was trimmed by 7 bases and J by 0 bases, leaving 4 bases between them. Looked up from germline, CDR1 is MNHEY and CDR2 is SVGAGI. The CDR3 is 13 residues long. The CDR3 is CASTLSYNSPLHF. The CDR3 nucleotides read TGTGCCAGCACCCTCTCCTATAATTCACCCCTCCACTTT.

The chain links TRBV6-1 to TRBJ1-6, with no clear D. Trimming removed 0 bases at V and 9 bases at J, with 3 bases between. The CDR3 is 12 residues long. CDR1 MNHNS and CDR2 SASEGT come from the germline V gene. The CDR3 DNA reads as TGTGCCAGCAGTGAAGCGGGTTCACCCCTCCACTTT. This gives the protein CASSEAGSPLHF.

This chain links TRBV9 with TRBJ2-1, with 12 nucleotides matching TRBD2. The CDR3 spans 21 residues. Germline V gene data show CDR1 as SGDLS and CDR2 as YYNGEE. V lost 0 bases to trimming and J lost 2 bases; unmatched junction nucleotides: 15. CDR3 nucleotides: TGTGCCAGCAGCGTAGCTACCCGGACTAGCGGGGAAAGTGAGACCTACAATGAGCAGTTCTTC. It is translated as CASSVATRTSGESETYNEQFF.

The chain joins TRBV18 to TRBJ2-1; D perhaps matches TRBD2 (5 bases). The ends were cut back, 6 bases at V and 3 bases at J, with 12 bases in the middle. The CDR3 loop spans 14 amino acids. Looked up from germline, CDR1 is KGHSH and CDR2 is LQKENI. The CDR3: CASSPRTLYNEQFF. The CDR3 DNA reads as TGTGCCAGCTCTCCGCGGACTCTCTACAATGAGCAGTTCTTC.

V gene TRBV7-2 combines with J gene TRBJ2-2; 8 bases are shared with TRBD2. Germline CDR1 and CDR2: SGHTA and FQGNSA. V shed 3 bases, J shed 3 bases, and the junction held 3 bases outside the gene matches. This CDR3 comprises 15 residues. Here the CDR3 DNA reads TGTGCCAGCAGCTTGCGGGGGGAGGACACCGGGGAGCTGTTTTTT. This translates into CASSLRGEDTGELFF. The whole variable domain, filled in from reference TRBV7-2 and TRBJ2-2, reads GAGVSQSPSNKVTEKGKDVELRCDPISGHTALYWYRQSLGQGLEFLIYFQGNSAPDKSGLPSDRFSAERTGGSVSTLTIQRTQQEDSAVYLCASSLRGEDTGELFFGEGSRLTVL.

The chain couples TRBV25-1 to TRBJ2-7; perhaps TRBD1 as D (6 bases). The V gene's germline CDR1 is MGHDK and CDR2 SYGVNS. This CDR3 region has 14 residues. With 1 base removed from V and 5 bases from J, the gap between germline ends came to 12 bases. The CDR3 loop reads CASSELQGYHEQYF. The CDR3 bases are TGTGCCAGCAGTGAATTACAGGGCTACCACGAGCAGTACTTC.

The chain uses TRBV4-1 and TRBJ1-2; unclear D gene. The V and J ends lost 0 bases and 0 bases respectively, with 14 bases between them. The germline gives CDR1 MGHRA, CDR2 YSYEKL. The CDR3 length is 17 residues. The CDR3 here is CASSQDTEGKPNYGYTF. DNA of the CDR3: TGCGCCAGCAGCCAAGATACGGAGGGAAAACCTAACTATGGCTACACCTTC.

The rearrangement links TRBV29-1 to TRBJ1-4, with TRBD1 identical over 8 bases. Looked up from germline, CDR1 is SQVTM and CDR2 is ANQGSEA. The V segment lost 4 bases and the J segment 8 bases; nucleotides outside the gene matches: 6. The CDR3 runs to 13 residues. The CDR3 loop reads CSVGQGIKEKLFF. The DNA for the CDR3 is TGCAGCGTTGGACAGGGGATTAAGGAAAAACTGTTTTTT.

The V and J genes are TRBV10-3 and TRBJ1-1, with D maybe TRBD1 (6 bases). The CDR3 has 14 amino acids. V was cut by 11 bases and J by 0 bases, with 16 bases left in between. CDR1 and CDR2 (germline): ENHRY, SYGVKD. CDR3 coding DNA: TGTGCCTCCCGGACAGACACTATGAACACTGAAGCTTTCTTT. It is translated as CASRTDTMNTEAFF.

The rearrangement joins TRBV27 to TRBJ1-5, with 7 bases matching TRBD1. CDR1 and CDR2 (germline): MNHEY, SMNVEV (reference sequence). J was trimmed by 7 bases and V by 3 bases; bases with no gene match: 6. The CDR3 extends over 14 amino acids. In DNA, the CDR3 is TGTGCCAGCAGTTTCTCAGGGGGGAGGCAGCCCCAGCATTTT. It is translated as CASSFSGGRQPQHF.

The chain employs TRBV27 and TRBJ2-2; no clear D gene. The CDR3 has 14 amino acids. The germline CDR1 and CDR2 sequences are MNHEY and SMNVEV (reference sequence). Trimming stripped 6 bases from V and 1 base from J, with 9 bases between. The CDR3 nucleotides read TGTGCCAGCAGAGGCCTGGGGAACACCGGGGAGCTGTTTTTT. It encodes CASRGLGNTGELFF.

The CDR3 reads CASDDRVGTEAFF. The CDR3 nucleotides read TGTGCTAGTGATGACAGGGTCGGCACTGAAGCTTTCTTT. The chain employs TRBV12-5 and TRBJ1-1, with TRBD1 matching over 7 bases. The germline gives CDR1 LGHNT, CDR2 FRNRAP. The CDR3 has 13 amino acids. V shed 7 bases and J 4 bases; nucleotides not matched to a gene: 6.

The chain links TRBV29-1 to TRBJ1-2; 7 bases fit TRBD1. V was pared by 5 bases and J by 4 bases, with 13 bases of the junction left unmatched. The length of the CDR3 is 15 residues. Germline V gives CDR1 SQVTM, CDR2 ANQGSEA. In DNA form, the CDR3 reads TGCAGCGTTTCTAGCGGAGGGGGCGCGGGCTATGGCTACACCTTC. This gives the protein CSVSSGGGAGYGYTF. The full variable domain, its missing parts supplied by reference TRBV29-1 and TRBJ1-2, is SAVISQKPSRDICQRGTSLTIQCQVDSQVTMMFWYRQQPGQSLTLIATANQGSEATYESGFVIDKFPISRPNLTFSTLTVSNMSPEDSSIYLCSVSSGGGAGYGYTFGSGTRLTVV.

The CDR3 sequence is CASSLAEGAQGYTF. The CDR3 DNA reads TGTGCCAGCAGCTTGGCCGAGGGGGCGCAAGGCTACACCTTC. The chain combines TRBV5-6 with TRBJ1-2, with 7 positions matching TRBD1. The V gene's germline CDR1 is SGHDT and CDR2 YYEEEE. Trimming took 0 bases from V and 8 from J; bases not matched to a gene: 7. This CDR3 region has 14 residues.

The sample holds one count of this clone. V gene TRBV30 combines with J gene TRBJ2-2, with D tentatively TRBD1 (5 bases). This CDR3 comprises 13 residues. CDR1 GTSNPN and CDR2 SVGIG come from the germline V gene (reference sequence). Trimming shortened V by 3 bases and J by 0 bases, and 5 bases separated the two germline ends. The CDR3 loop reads CAWRTANTGELFF. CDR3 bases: TGTGCCTGGAGGACAGCGAACACCGGGGAGCTGTTTTTT.

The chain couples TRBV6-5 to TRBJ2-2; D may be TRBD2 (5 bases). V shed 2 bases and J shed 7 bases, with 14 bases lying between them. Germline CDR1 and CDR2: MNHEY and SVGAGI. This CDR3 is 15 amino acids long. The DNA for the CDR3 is TGTGCCAGCAGTTACACGGGATTATTTGGCGGGGAGCTGTTTTTT. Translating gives CASSYTGLFGGELFF.

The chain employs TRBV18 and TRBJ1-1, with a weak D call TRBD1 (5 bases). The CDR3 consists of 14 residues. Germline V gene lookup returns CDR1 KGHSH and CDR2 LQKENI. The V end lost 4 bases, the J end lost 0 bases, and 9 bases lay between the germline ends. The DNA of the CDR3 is TGTGCCAGCTCACGAACACAGGTGAACACTGAAGCTTTCTTT. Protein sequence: CASSRTQVNTEAFF.